The source of this T cell receptor beta chain is a study of response to subunit inactivated influenza vaccine. Study results and limitations: After each seasonal influenza vaccination, few new T cells are recruited, the authors suggested.

This clonotype was observed once. Its antigen is still unknown. Germline V gene sequence: CDR1 SNHLY, CDR2 FYNNEI. This CDR3 has 14 residues. The ends were cut back, 7 bases at V and 7 bases at J, with 17 bases in the middle. TCRdb re-derived calls from the RT-PCR reads in MiXCR, one entry per CDR3 protein. The sample holds about 650,000 distinct CDR3 sequences, approximately 14% seen once. The rearrangement uses TRBV2 and TRBJ2-1; D ambiguous. This specimen consisted of PBMCs from blood, obtained roughly 12 days after vaccination. The clonotype originates from a man aged 50 or older who received an inactivated influenza vaccine. The CDR3 here is CASTEGVNGNEQFF. The CDR3 DNA reads as TGTGCCAGCACCGAAGGAGTAAACGGGAATGAGCAGTTCTTC.